The subject of this entry is one T cell receptor beta chain. The antigen is not known. This specimen belongs to a study of PD-1 blockade in classical Hodgkin lymphoma. Broader study findings: Factors driving the repertoire differences, possibly disease activity or prior therapy, remain undefined. Complete responders showed a baseline diversity that resembled the diversity of newly diagnosed patients. CD4+ TCR diversity rose significantly by C4D1, and CD8+ TCR diversity did not. Newly diagnosed patients reportedly trailed healthy donors in baseline TCR diversity.

Profiled with immunoSEQ multiplex PCR; TCRdb holds only in-frame clones, not every one. The sample lists around 28,000 clones, about 88% occurring once. Stated time point: cycle 4 day 1 (C4D1), after less than 7 weeks of nivolumab. Each of the patients experienced relapse following autologous stem cell transplantation, and their brentuximab vedotin exposure differed. Purification of CD4+ T cells from thawed PBMCs was performed via magnetic negative selection. This CDR3 contains 14 residues. V lost 0 bases and J 2 bases, leaving 7 bases between the germline ends. In germline, CDR1 is PRHDT, CDR2 FYEKMQ (reference sequence).

The sequences come from CD4+ T cells from blood, collected before the fourth cycle of nivolumab. This clonotype originated in a human donor with classical Hodgkin lymphoma. The chain uses TRBV13 and TRBJ1-1; D is uncertain. The CDR3 DNA follows: TGTGCCAGCAGCTTAGGGGTTCTTAACACTGAAGCTTTCTTT. It encodes CASSLGVLNTEAFF.